Listed here is a single TCR beta chain. The target antigen is unknown. This sample is part of a study of cytotoxic CD8 clonotypes in ibrutinib-treated CLL. The junction had 8 bases not matched to a gene; V was cut back by 6 bases and J by 1 base. The CDR3 loop spans 16 amino acids. General study results and limits: Having risen at ibrutinib response, clonality had fallen back toward baseline by progression.

The data were produced by immunoSEQ multiplex PCR, yet TCRdb's version contains in-frame clones alone and is incomplete. The table lists some 310,000 clones, roughly 80% of them singletons. This sequence joins TRBV23-1 and TRBJ2-1; 8 bases agree with TRBD2. TRBV23-1 is an ORF for which the function is uncertain. The TCR originated in a human donor with chronic lymphocytic leukemia. The sequenced sample was PBMCs, obtained before ibrutinib treatment. The CDR3 DNA is TGCGCCAGCAGCCTATCGGGACTAGGTTCCTACAATGAGCAGTTCTTC. Translation: CASSLSGLGSYNEQFF.